This paragraph reports one T cell receptor (beta chain). The source of the sample is a study of blood T cell repertoires in COVID-19. CDR1 KGHDR and CDR2 SFDVKD come from the germline V gene. The CDR3 runs 15 residues. V lost 3 bases, J lost 1 base, and 2 bases stayed unmatched. Followed longitudinally, the Seattle patients had been enrolled during active infection. As handled by the study authors: Reference gene primers were amplified, and this amplification served to estimate nucleated cell counts. Profiled with immunoSEQ multiplex PCR; TCRdb holds only in-frame clones, not every one. V, J and clone size were drawn from that table, and D and trimming were deduced from the DNA. The table lists about 96,000 clones, roughly 89% of them singletons.

This sequence joins TRBV24-1 and TRBJ2-3, with 8 nucleotides matching TRBD2. The sequencing sample was made of peripheral blood. The TCR originated in a human donor with COVID-19, enrolled during active disease. The donor label of this sample is uncertain. The CDR3 bases are TGTGCCACCAGTGATCGAGCGGGGGGCACAGATACGCAGTATTTT. It translates to CATSDRAGGTDTQYF.